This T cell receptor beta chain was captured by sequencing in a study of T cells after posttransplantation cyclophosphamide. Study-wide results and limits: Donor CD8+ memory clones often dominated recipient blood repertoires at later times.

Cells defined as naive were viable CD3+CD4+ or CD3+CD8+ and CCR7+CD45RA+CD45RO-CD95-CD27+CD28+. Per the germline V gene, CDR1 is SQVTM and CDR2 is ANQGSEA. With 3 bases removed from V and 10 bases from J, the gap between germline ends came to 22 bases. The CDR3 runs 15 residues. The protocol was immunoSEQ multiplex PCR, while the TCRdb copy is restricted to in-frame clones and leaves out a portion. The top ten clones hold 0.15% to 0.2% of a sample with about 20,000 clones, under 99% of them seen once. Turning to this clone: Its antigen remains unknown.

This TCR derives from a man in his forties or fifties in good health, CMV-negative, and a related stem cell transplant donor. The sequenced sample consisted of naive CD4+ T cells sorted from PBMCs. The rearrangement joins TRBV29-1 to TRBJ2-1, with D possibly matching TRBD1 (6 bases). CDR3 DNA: TGCAGCGTTGAGCCCCGGGACACCTTGACGGGAGAGCAGTTCTTC. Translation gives CSVEPRDTLTGEQFF.